These T cell receptor beta chains were read from a single sample in a study of cytomegalovirus exposure and HLA in healthy donors. The repertoire was sequenced with immunoSEQ multiplex PCR; TCRdb's copy has only in-frame clones and lacks some. The data contain tens of thousands of clones, about 85% of them singletons. Source material: PBMCs. Receptors originate from a woman in her thirties or forties in good health and CMV-seropositive. Each CDR3 is given with its conserved first and last residue. The D gene is left open where the match is weak. Only some rows state a clone size, as once, few, many or a class for expanded clones.

D: TRBD1; V: TRBV5-5; J: TRBJ2-3; size: once; DNA: TGTGCCAGCAGCTCCGGGACAGGGGGCACAGATACGCAGTATTTT; CDR3: CASSSGTGGTDTQYF
D: NA; V: TRBV18; J: TRBJ1-3; size: NA; DNA: TGTGCCAGCTCACCACCGGGGGCACGCCCTGGAAACACCATATATTTT; CDR3: CASSPPGARPGNTIYF
D: TRBD1; V: TRBV5-6; J: TRBJ2-3; size: NA; DNA: TGTGCCAGCAGGGCCGGGACAGGGTTTACAGATACGCAGTATTTT; CDR3: CASRAGTGFTDTQYF
D: NA; V: TRBV29-1; J: TRBJ2-3; size: few; DNA: TGCAGCGTTGCAGGGCAGGGGCGGACAGATACGCAGTATTTT; CDR3: CSVAGQGRTDTQYF
D: TRBD2; V: TRBV9; J: TRBJ2-3; size: NA; DNA: TGTGCCAGCAGCGTAGGGGGGGGGTGGCAGTATTTT; CDR3: CASSVGGGWQYF
D: TRBD2; V: TRBV19; J: TRBJ2-7; size: NA; DNA: TGTGCCAGTAGTACGACTAGCGGGGGCTACGAGCAGTACTTC; CDR3: CASSTTSGGYEQYF
D: NA; V: TRBV27; J: TRBJ2-5; size: NA; DNA: TGTGCCAGCGTCCTACCGGGGGAGACCCAGTACTTC; CDR3: CASVLPGETQYF
D: NA; V: TRBV6-5; J: TRBJ2-1; size: NA; DNA: TGTGCCAGCAGTTACTCTGGGACAACCTACAATGAGCAGTTCTTC; CDR3: CASSYSGTTYNEQFF
D: NA; V: TRBV19; J: TRBJ2-1; size: NA; DNA: TGTGCCAGCCTTTCCGGGACTGTCAACAATGAGCAGTTCTTC; CDR3: CASLSGTVNNEQFF
D: TRBD1; V: TRBV6-6; J: TRBJ2-5; size: NA; DNA: TGTGCCAGCAGTCGGACAGGATCAGAGACCCAGTACTTC; CDR3: CASSRTGSETQYF
D: NA; V: TRBV2; J: TRBJ1-5; size: NA; DNA: TGTGCCAGCACCTCTGGGGGGTCACGTCAGCCCCAGCATTTT; CDR3: CASTSGGSRQPQHF
D: NA; V: TRBV28; J: TRBJ2-7; size: NA; DNA: TGTGCCAGCACAAAGTTCGGCGAGCAGTACTTC; CDR3: CASTKFGEQYF
D: NA; V: TRBV30; J: TRBJ1-5; size: NA; DNA: TGTGCCTGGAGTGTGCCAAGAGGGTTTGGGGATCAGCCCCAGCATTTT; CDR3: CAWSVPRGFGDQPQHF
D: NA; V: TRBV6-5; J: TRBJ2-7; size: NA; DNA: TGTGCCAGCAGCCACAGGGGGGGCTCCTACGAGCAGTACTTC; CDR3: CASSHRGGSYEQYF
D: NA; V: TRBV19; J: TRBJ2-5; size: NA; DNA: TGTGCCAGTAGTACAGGGCCCGGGGAGACCCAGTACTTC; CDR3: CASSTGPGETQYF
D: TRBD2; V: TRBV18; J: TRBJ2-4; size: NA; DNA: TGTGCCAGCTCACCTGGACTAGCGGGCCCCAAAAACATTCAGTACTTC; CDR3: CASSPGLAGPKNIQYF
D: TRBD2; V: TRBV2; J: TRBJ2-3; size: medium-sized; DNA: TGTGCCAGCAGTGCAGGGACTAGTAGCACAGATACGCAGTATTTT; CDR3: CASSAGTSSTDTQYF
D: TRBD1; V: TRBV10-1; J: TRBJ1-1; size: NA; DNA: TGCGCCAGCAGTGGCGGGACAGAAGTTGAAGCTTTCTTT; CDR3: CASSGGTEVEAFF
D: TRBD1; V: TRBV7-8; J: TRBJ1-5; size: few; DNA: TGTGCCAGCAGCTTCGGACAGGGACAGCCCCAGCATTTT; CDR3: CASSFGQGQPQHF
D: NA; V: TRBV6-4; J: TRBJ2-7; size: once; DNA: TGTGCCAGCAGTGACTCGGGCGGGACTGACTACGAGCAGTACTTC; CDR3: CASSDSGGTDYEQYF
D: NA; V: TRBV19; J: TRBJ1-3; size: NA; DNA: TGTGCCAGTAGTATTATAACGGGAAGCTCTGGAAACACCATATATTTT; CDR3: CASSIITGSSGNTIYF
D: TRBD2; V: TRBV5-1; J: TRBJ2-3; size: NA; DNA: TGCGCCAGCAGCCCGGGACTAGTGGTTTCTGTTGATACGCAGTATTTT; CDR3: CASSPGLVVSVDTQYF
D: TRBD2; V: TRBV18; J: TRBJ2-3; size: NA; DNA: TGTGCCAGCTCGCTACTAGCGGGGACCACAGATACGCAGTATTTT; CDR3: CASSLLAGTTDTQYF
D: TRBD2; V: TRBV27; J: TRBJ2-1; size: NA; DNA: TGTGCCAGCAGTTACCAGGGACTAGCGGAGAGGGATGAGCAGTTCTTC; CDR3: CASSYQGLAERDEQFF
D: NA; V: TRBV6-5; J: TRBJ1-2; size: NA; DNA: TGTGCCAGCAGTTACTCCAATCCGGTGAATGGCTACACCTTC; CDR3: CASSYSNPVNGYTF
D: TRBD2; V: TRBV9; J: TRBJ2-7; size: NA; DNA: TGTGCCAGCAGCGGGAGTAGCGGGAGGACTTTAGAGCAGTACTTC; CDR3: CASSGSSGRTLEQYF
D: NA; V: TRBV6-1; J: TRBJ2-2; size: NA; DNA: TGTGCCAGCAGAAGGGGTGCCGGGGAGCTGTTTTTT; CDR3: CASRRGAGELFF
D: TRBD1; V: TRBV5-6; J: TRBJ1-1; size: NA; DNA: TGTGCCAGCAGCTTGGCGGGACAGGATACGAAAGCTTTCTTT; CDR3: CASSLAGQDTKAFF
D: TRBD1; V: TRBV5-1; J: TRBJ2-2; size: medium-sized; DNA: TGCGCCAGCAGCTTTTCCTCCGGGACAGGGGCCGTGATCACCGGGGAGCTGTTTTTT; CDR3: CASSFSSGTGAVITGELFF
D: NA; V: TRBV7-9; J: TRBJ2-6; size: NA; DNA: TGTGCCAGCAGCTTTGGGGGGTCTGGGGCCAACGTCCTGACTTTC; CDR3: CASSFGGSGANVLTF
D: NA; V: TRBV6-5; J: TRBJ1-1; size: NA; DNA: TGTGCCAGCAACCCACACGACAGACTGAACACTGAAGCTTTCTTT; CDR3: CASNPHDRLNTEAFF
D: TRBD1; V: TRBV5-6; J: TRBJ2-2; size: NA; DNA: TGTGCCAGCAGGGGGACAGGGTCGGGGATCGGGGAGCTGTTTTTT; CDR3: CASRGTGSGIGELFF
D: TRBD1; V: TRBV5-1; J: TRBJ1-6; size: NA; DNA: TGCGCCAGCAGCTCCGACAGGGTAACTAATTCACCCCTCCACTTT; CDR3: CASSSDRVTNSPLHF
D: TRBD2; V: TRBV29-1; J: TRBJ2-7; size: NA; DNA: TGCAGCGTTGAGTTCCTAGCGGGGGGCTACGAGCAGTACTTC; CDR3: CSVEFLAGGYEQYF
D: TRBD1; V: TRBV5-1; J: TRBJ1-1; size: NA; DNA: TGCGCCAGCAGCTACACCACCGGGACAGGGGGCATGAACACTGAAGCTTTCTTT; CDR3: CASSYTTGTGGMNTEAFF
D: NA; V: TRBV2; J: TRBJ2-7; size: NA; DNA: TGTGCCAGCAGGCTACTCTACGAGCAGTACTTC; CDR3: CASRLLYEQYF
D: TRBD1; V: TRBV28; J: TRBJ1-1; size: NA; DNA: TGTGCCAGCAGTTCGTCGGGACAGAATACTGAAGCTTTCTTT; CDR3: CASSSSGQNTEAFF
D: TRBD1; V: TRBV6-5; J: TRBJ1-1; size: NA; DNA: TGTGCCAGCAGGAGGGACAGGGAGGCCACTGAAGCTTTCTTT; CDR3: CASRRDREATEAFF
D: TRBD2; V: TRBV10-3; J: TRBJ2-1; size: NA; DNA: TGTGCCATCAGTGTTAGTAGCGGGGGCCATGAGCAGTTCTTC; CDR3: CAISVSSGGHEQFF
D: NA; V: TRBV7-9; J: TRBJ1-6; size: NA; DNA: TGTTCCAGCACCGCGGGGGGGGATACCCCCAATTCACCCCTCCACTTT; CDR3: CSSTAGGDTPNSPLHF
D: TRBD1; V: TRBV5-6; J: TRBJ1-1; size: NA; DNA: TGTGCCAGCAACAATGGAGGGGGCTTAGCTTTCTTT; CDR3: CASNNGGGLAFF
D: NA; V: TRBV10-3; J: TRBJ2-7; size: NA; DNA: TGTGCCATTGGAGGGGTCGAGAGGGGTGAGCAGTACTTC; CDR3: CAIGGVERGEQYF
D: NA; V: TRBV29-1; J: TRBJ2-6; size: NA; DNA: TGCAGCGTTGAAGCGTCTCGCTCTGGGGCCAACGTCCTGACTTTC; CDR3: CSVEASRSGANVLTF
D: TRBD2; V: TRBV5-4; J: TRBJ2-5; size: NA; DNA: TGTGCCAGCAGCAGTGGACTAGCTGGCCAAGAGACCCAGTACTTC; CDR3: CASSSGLAGQETQYF
D: TRBD2; V: TRBV29-1; J: TRBJ2-1; size: NA; DNA: TGCAGCGTTGACCTCCTCTTAGCGGGAGCTGCCGGTGAGCAGTTCTTC; CDR3: CSVDLLLAGAAGEQFF
D: TRBD2; V: TRBV5-1; J: TRBJ2-3; size: NA; DNA: TGCGCCAGCAAACGAGAAGCGGGAGCAGATACGCAGTATTTT; CDR3: CASKREAGADTQYF
D: NA; V: TRBV5-1; J: TRBJ2-2; size: NA; DNA: TGCGCCAGCAGCAAGCGGGACACCGGGGAGCTGTTTTTT; CDR3: CASSKRDTGELFF
D: NA; V: TRBV7-2; J: TRBJ1-1; size: NA; DNA: TGTGCCAGCAGCCGCAACGGTGGACAGAAGAACACTGAAGCTTTCTTT; CDR3: CASSRNGGQKNTEAFF
D: NA; V: TRBV5-4; J: TRBJ2-2; size: NA; DNA: TGTGCCAGCAGCCGGGAGAACACCGGGGAGCTGTTTTTT; CDR3: CASSRENTGELFF
D: TRBD2; V: TRBV12-5; J: TRBJ2-4; size: NA; DNA: TGTGCTAGTGGCTTAGCGGGTTTAGACATTCAGTACTTC; CDR3: CASGLAGLDIQYF
D: NA; V: TRBV7-6; J: TRBJ2-7; size: NA; DNA: TGTGCCAGCAGCTCAAACTTCGACAGGACCTACGAGCAGTACTTC; CDR3: CASSSNFDRTYEQYF